The 19 T cell receptor beta chains reported below all come from one sample, sequenced in a study of regulatory T cells in long-lasting Graves disease. iRepertoire HTBI primers and Arm-PCR of CDR3 regions built TCR beta libraries. Using its own MiXCR run on the multiplex PCR reads, TCRdb lists one record per CDR3 protein. Of roughly 500,000 distinct CDR3 sequences detected, less than 25% appear once; the ten largest clones hold over 7.5%. Time point given: persistent/refractory GD, antithyroid drugs over 5 years with positive TRAb. TCR sequences were obtained from RNA taken from PBMCs. Sequencing used peripheral blood mononuclear cells (PBMCs), obtained when the disease was refractory, from a patient treated with antithyroid drugs. The receptors were gathered from a female donor with Graves disease.

The rearrangement uses TRBV19 and TRBJ2-7; TRBD1 matches at 7 bases. The CDR3 has 16 amino acids. Trimming at V came to 6 bases and at J to 2 bases, leaving 13 bases not matched to a gene. Germline CDR1 LNHDA, CDR2 SQIVND (reference sequence). The CDR3 DNA follows: TGTGCCAGTAGGAAGACGACAGGGTCATCGACCTACGAGCAGTACTTC. Protein product: CASRKTTGSSTYEQYF.

As regards this clonotype: With a much larger clone just one base away, this may be a read error. The rearrangement uses TRBV27 and TRBJ1-6; the match to TRBD1 covers 7 bases. Looked up from germline, CDR1 is MNHEY and CDR2 is SMNVEV (reference sequence). The V segment lost 8 bases and the J segment 7 bases; nucleotides outside the gene matches: 11. There are 15 residues in the CDR3. CDR3 loop: CASSPGQIENSPLHF. The CDR3 DNA sequence: TGTGCCAGCTCCCCGGGACAGATCGAGAATTCACCCCTCCACTTT.

This clonotype was seen at least ten times. The V and J genes are TRBV12-3 or TRBV12-4 and TRBJ1-1; a possible D gene is TRBD1 (5 bases). Trimming cost V 0 bases and J 1 base, with 9 bases left between them. This CDR3 is 15 amino acids long. The chain's CDR3 is CASSLADRSNTEAFF. The CDR3 bases are TGTGCCAGCAGTTTAGCCGACAGATCGAACACTGAAGCTTTCTTT.

This clonotype was seen only a few times. V gene TRBV6-2 or TRBV6-3 combines with J gene TRBJ2-4; possibly TRBD2 for D (6 bases). CDR1 is MNHEY and CDR2 is SVGEGT in the germline V gene. The CDR3 totals 15 residues. Trimming took off 4 bases at V and 0 bases at J, with 10 bases between the two ends. CDR3 sequence (DNA): TGTGCCAGCAGTTCGCTGGGGGGAGCCAAAAACATTCAGTACTTC. It translates to CASSSLGGAKNIQYF.

This clonotype was recorded at least ten times. This chain uses TRBV7-9 with TRBJ2-7, with 12 bases that match TRBD2. The germline gives CDR1 SEHNR, CDR2 FQNEAQ (reference sequence). V was clipped by 5 bases and J by 5 bases; unmatched bases: 7. The CDR3 is 15 residues long. This CDR3 is CASSMLAGGPDEQYF. The CDR3 nucleotides read TGTGCCAGCAGCATGCTAGCGGGAGGGCCCGACGAGCAGTACTTC.

Concerning this clonotype: A single base separates this from a much larger clone, so it may be a read error. The V gene is TRBV28, the J gene TRBJ2-7; no firm D call. The CDR3 is 11 residues long. Germline CDR1 is MDHEN and CDR2 is SYDVKM. Here the CDR3 reads CASGNMYGQYF. DNA for the CDR3: TGTGCCAGCGGTAATATGTACGGGCAGTACTTC.

This clonotype occurred many times. V gene TRBV20-1 combines with J gene TRBJ2-5; 12 bases line up with TRBD2. The CDR3 contains 16 residues. Per germline, CDR1 DFQATT and CDR2 SNEGSKA (reference sequence). The trim removed 3 bases at V and 9 bases at J, leaving 14 bases unmatched. CDR3 in amino acids: CSARGASGRGPAAQYF. The CDR3 bases are TGCAGTGCTAGGGGGGCTAGCGGGAGGGGCCCGGCGGCCCAGTACTTC.

CDR3 loop: CASSEQGASEQFF. CDR3 DNA: TGCGCCAGCAGTGAACAGGGGGCTAGTGAGCAGTTCTTC. The V call is TRBV5-1, the J call TRBJ2-1, with 9 bases fitting TRBD1. CDR3 length: 13 amino acids. In germline, CDR1 is SGHRS, CDR2 YFSETQ. V shed 5 bases, J shed 9 bases, and the junction held 6 bases outside the gene matches. The complete variable domain, with remaining parts taken from reference TRBV5-1 and TRBJ2-1, reads KAGVTQTPRYLIKTRGQQVTLSCSPISGHRSVSWYQQTPGQGLQFLFEYFSETQRNKGNFPGRFSGRQFSNSRSEMNVSTLELGDSALYLCASSEQGASEQFFGPGTRLTVL.

This clonotype was detected many times. The chain carries TRBV15 and TRBJ1-2; D gene uncertain. Trimming took off 3 bases at V and 2 bases at J, with 16 bases between the two ends. Germline assignment: CDR1 LNHNV and CDR2 YYDKDF (reference sequence). The CDR3 runs 16 residues. CDR3 nucleotides: TGTGCCACCAGCAGCAACCTTCAGCGGGGAAACTATGGCTACACCTTC. Amino acid sequence: CATSSNLQRGNYGYTF.

The chain employs TRBV3-1 and TRBJ2-5; D might be TRBD1 (6 bases). V lost 4 bases and J 4 bases, leaving 22 bases between the germline ends. The V gene's germline CDR1 is LGHDT and CDR2 YNNKEL (reference sequence). This CDR3 region has 17 residues. The CDR3 region has the DNA TGTGCCAGCAGCCTAGGGGACACCCGGGGTGAGGGAGAGACCCAGTACTTC. This translates into CASSLGDTRGEGETQYF.

The sample holds a few counts of this clonotype. V and J are TRBV14 and TRBJ1-2, with a tentative D call TRBD1 (6 bases). The germline gives CDR1 SGHDN, CDR2 FVKESK. The CDR3 consists of 14 residues. With 4 bases removed from V and 8 bases from J, the gap between germline ends came to 17 bases. This CDR3 is CASSPGGGAWGYTF. The DNA for the CDR3 is TGTGCCAGCAGCCCCGGCGGGGGCGCCTGGGGCTACACCTTC.

The CDR3 coding sequence is TGTGCCAGCAGCTTAAAGGGGGGAGCGGGAGGGCCAGATACGCAGTATTTT. This codes for CASSLKGGAGGPDTQYF. This chain uses TRBV7-3 with TRBJ2-3, with TRBD2 matching 10 bases. The CDR3 runs to 17 residues. In germline, CDR1 is SGHTA, CDR2 FQGTGA. Trimming cost V 1 base and J 4 bases; bases outside gene matches: 8.

This clonotype came up many times. This rearrangement joins TRBV7-2 to TRBJ2-2; tentatively, D is TRBD2 (5 bases). V was shortened by 5 bases and J by 1 base, with 17 bases between the two germline ends. The V gene's germline CDR1 is SGHTA and CDR2 FQGNSA. The CDR3 is 17 residues long. CDR3 in DNA: TGTGCCAGCAGCCGTCCCCTATCGCGGGTGAACACCGGGGAGCTGTTTTTT. It is translated as CASSRPLSRVNTGELFF.

This clonotype was found a few times. The rearrangement links TRBV6-5 to TRBJ2-7; no reliable D call. Germline CDR1 and CDR2: MNHEY and SVGAGI. The germline V and J ends were trimmed by 2 bases and 4 bases, with 9 bases remaining between them. The CDR3 is 13 residues long. The CDR3 nucleotides read TGTGCCAGCAGTTACAGTATGGGATACGAGCAGTACTTC. It yields the protein CASSYSMGYEQYF.

A remark on this clonotype: At one of its ends the junction is not consistent with the germline gene, which may arise from a read error. The genes are TRBV19 and TRBJ1-5; TRBD1 might be the D (5 bases). The CDR3 runs to 16 residues. CDR1 LNHDA and CDR2 SQIVND come from the germline V gene (reference sequence). CDR3 loop: CASSIATVHSNQPKHF. Written as DNA, the CDR3 is TGTGCCAGTAGTATAGCGACAGTTCATAGCAATCAGCCCAAGCATTTT.

The table lists this clonotype with many counts. This chain joins TRBV13 and TRBJ1-1; tentative D call: TRBD1 (6 bases). CDR3 size: 13 residues. V was pared by 6 bases and J by 1 base, with 9 bases between. Germline V CDR1 and CDR2: PRHDT, FYEKMQ (reference sequence). The CDR3 DNA reads TGTGCCAGCAGACCACAGGGGAACACTGAAGCTTTCTTT. As protein: CASRPQGNTEAFF.

There are a few counts of this clonotype. V usage is TRBV19 and J usage is TRBJ1-1, with D possibly matching TRBD1 (6 bases). In germline, CDR1 is LNHDA, CDR2 SQIVND (reference sequence). CDR3 length: 13 amino acids. V was clipped by 3 bases and J by 7 bases, with 12 bases between them. The CDR3 nucleotides are TGTGCCAGTAGTATTTCTATGACAGGTGAAGCTTTCTTT. Translated, it gives CASSISMTGEAFF.

This clonotype was seen ten or more times. This chain joins TRBV7-8 and TRBJ1-2, with D hard to call. V dropped 2 bases and J dropped 8 bases, with 12 bases sitting between them. This CDR3 region has 13 residues. The germline CDR1 and CDR2 sequences are SGHVS and FQNEAQ. Here the CDR3 DNA reads TGTGCCAGCAGCTTACTTCCGTACGAGGGCTACACCTTC. This sequence encodes CASSLLPYEGYTF.

Many counts were recorded for this clonotype. The J gene is TRBJ2-2, the V gene TRBV12-3 or TRBV12-4; D is uncertain. The CDR3 is made up of 13 amino acids. The V end was cut by 3 bases, the J end by 6 bases, with 8 bases between. The CDR3 nucleotides are TGTGCCAGCAGTTTGGGGAAATCCGGGGAGCTGTTTTTT. Translating it yields CASSLGKSGELFF.